The sequence of this T cell receptor (beta chain) was determined in a study of technical replicates of blood from a handful of donors. The CDR3 is made up of 16 amino acids. Germline assignment: CDR1 MDHEN and CDR2 SYDVKM. Trimming removed 6 bases from V and 3 bases from J, with 18 bases in between. Measured with immunoSEQ multiplex PCR; TCRdb has only the in-frame clones, and not every one. The sample holds over 85,000 clones, just under 95% seen once. The chain uses TRBV28 and TRBJ1-5; possible D gene TRBD1, 6 bases. Sequenced material: T cells isolated from PBMCs. The source is a human donor in good health. CDR3 loop: CASSPQGIVPNQPQHF. The CDR3 region has the DNA TGTGCCAGCAGCCCACAGGGAATTGTCCCCAATCAGCCCCAGCATTTT.